This T cell receptor beta chain was sequenced for a study of cytomegalovirus exposure and HLA in healthy donors. 60 Vbeta and 13 Jbeta primers were used in PCR. TCRdb's table, derived via immunoSEQ multiplex PCR, lists solely in-frame clones and lacks some. The data hold under 140,000 clones, with roughly three quarters observed a single time. To note about this clone: The antigen is not known.

Study-level points and caveats: Presence/absence analyses assumed roughly uniform sequencing depth across donors, which may not hold. In an earlier analysis, productive rearrangement rates for most beta V segments clustered near 87% or 30%.

Sequenced material: PBMCs. This TCR came from a man aged 25 to 40 in good health and CMV-seropositive.

The CDR3 region is CASSWGTAYEQYF. The CDR3 DNA reads as TGTGCCAGCAGTTGGGGGACAGCCTACGAGCAGTACTTC. The rearrangement uses TRBV6-6 and TRBJ2-7; 7 bases map to TRBD1. This CDR3 has 13 residues. The V and J ends lost 4 bases and 2 bases, in that order; junction bases with no gene match: 2. In germline, CDR1 is MNHNY, CDR2 SVGAGI (reference sequence).